This TCR beta chain is from a study of shared clonotypes between healthy human individuals (dated by TCRdb to 2018 to 2021). Background on the whole study: Three men and a couple of women, aged 18 to 49 years, made up the cohort. For each donor, CD4 naive and CD4 memory were each given three plates, CD8 naive was given two plates, and CD8 memory was given one plate. Blood TCR repertoires of a handful of healthy adults were deeply sequenced to estimate repertoire size and the extent of clonotype sharing between individuals. Between about 0.85 and 9.5 billion PBMCs per donor were obtained by leukapheresis. Libraries were prepared and TCR repertoires were sequenced by different laboratories using diverse techniques, in order to increase sequencing depth and limit assay-specific biases.

CD8 naive samples were obtained by positive selection for CCR7 among CD45RO-negative cells, yielding a CD45RA+CCR7+ population from which TemRA cells were excluded. Donors were healthy HIV-negative adults with no recently reported acute infections or vaccinations. All donors were Caucasian adults living in Nashville, Tennessee, USA. After blood collection by leukapheresis, PBMCs were isolated using Ficoll-Histopaque density gradient centrifugation and then cryopreserved in the vapor phase of liquid nitrogen. Analytical flow cytometry was used to check the purity and quantity of every magnetically sorted T cell population. Genomic DNA was isolated from every sorted fraction and measured by UV absorbance on a Nanodrop 2000c. TCR CDR3 regions were amplified from genomic DNA by multiplex PCR using the deep immunoSEQ assay. For each cell subset, the extracted genomic DNA was distributed evenly across all wells of several immunoSEQ 96-well plates, and each plate served as one replicate. For sorted subsets, each replicate PCR was loaded with roughly 0.2 ug genomic DNA, equivalent to about 33,000 T cell genomes. Purified libraries were quantified with a Qubit 3.0 fluorometer, sized on a Bioanalyzer 2100, and re-quantified with the KAPA Library Quantification kit. Each immunoSEQ 96-well plate was sequenced on its own single-read 150-cycle Illumina NextSeq 550 flow cell. In the original analysis: The immunoSEQ output contained only junctional sequences without quality scores, so filtering could not match that applied to full-length reads. To assign V/J genes and CDR3, sequences were annotated using PyIR, a Python wrapper for IgBLAST v1.9, with IMGT germline references. Any read was removed if the V/J assignment was weak (E-value above 1e-6), the CDR3 was missing, or the read contained stop codons, out-of-frame junctions, or ambiguous translated residues. V3J clonotypes were defined as sequences sharing an identical inferred V gene, J gene, and CDR3 amino acid sequence. Percentage overlap between repertoires was calculated by dividing the number of shared unique clonotypes by the size of the smaller repertoire. Richness of each repertoire was evaluated using RTK rarefaction, the Chao1 estimator, and Recon v2.1 estimates of unobserved clonotypes. Generation probabilities for all TCRbeta clonotypes obtained by the gDNA method from a few donors were computed using OLGA. As stored in TCRdb, this immuneACCESS dataset retains in-frame rearrangements with V and J assigned. A fraction of the clones does not appear; measured against another copy, unresolved V genes explain less than half of the discrepancy, and the remainder lacks a known reason. V, J and clone size reflect that table, while D and trimming were determined from the DNA. Here the sample has about 2 million clones; about 95% occur a single time. The ten largest clones capture 0.85% to 1.3% of the sample.

Broader findings and caveats from the paper: Pairwise subsampling led to the expectation that sequencing depth would affect the degree of clonotype sharing among donors. Naive subsets generally had larger estimated clonotype richness than memory subsets did. Sampling was limited to blood, and TCR repertoires in tissue likely differ from TCR repertoires in blood. The small number of donors limited the genetic and exposure-history diversity represented. When several donors were compared, the shared fraction of clonotypes was roughly 4.8% for naive CD4, approximately 3.5% for naive CD8, 2.3% for memory CD4, and around 0.4% for memory CD8. Clonotypes shared by all four sorted-subset donors showed higher generation probabilities than non-shared clonotypes. Rarefaction of sorted-subset datasets indicated incomplete sequencing despite the large sequencing depth.

From the germline V gene (reference sequence), CDR1 is SEHNR and CDR2 is FQNEAQ. V gives up 6 bases and J gives up 2 bases, and the segment between their germline ends measures 17 bases. The CDR3 measures 15 amino acids from cysteine to phenylalanine. Solely the CDR3 DNA is kept, with 45 bases framed from the first base. To note about this clone: It has no known antigen specificity. Base-call qualities are not available, and no considerably larger clone is one nucleotide away.

The sequencing input was naive CD8+ T cells sorted from blood. The sample's cell subset or site label is to be understood as: CD45RA+CCR7+. The rearrangement combines TRBV7-9 with TRBJ2-7; 6 matching bases give a weak D call of TRBD1. The origin of this receptor is a man between 18 and 29 years old in good health. CDR3 reads: CASSTGTSNPYEQYF. In nucleotide form, the sequence is TGTGCCAGCAGTACCGGGACATCCAATCCCTACGAGCAGTACTTC.